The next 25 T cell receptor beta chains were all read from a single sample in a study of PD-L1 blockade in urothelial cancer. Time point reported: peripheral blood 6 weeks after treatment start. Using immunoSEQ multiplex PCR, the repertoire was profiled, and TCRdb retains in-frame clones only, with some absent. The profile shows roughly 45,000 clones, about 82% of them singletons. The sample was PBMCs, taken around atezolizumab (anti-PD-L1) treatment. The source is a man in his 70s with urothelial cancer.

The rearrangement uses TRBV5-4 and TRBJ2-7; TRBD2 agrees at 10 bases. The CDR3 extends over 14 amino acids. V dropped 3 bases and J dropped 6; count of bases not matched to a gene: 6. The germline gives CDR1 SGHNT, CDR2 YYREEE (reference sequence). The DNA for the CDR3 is TGTGCCAGCAGCTCTAGCGGGAGTTATCGCGAGCAGTACTTC. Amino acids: CASSSSGSYREQYF.

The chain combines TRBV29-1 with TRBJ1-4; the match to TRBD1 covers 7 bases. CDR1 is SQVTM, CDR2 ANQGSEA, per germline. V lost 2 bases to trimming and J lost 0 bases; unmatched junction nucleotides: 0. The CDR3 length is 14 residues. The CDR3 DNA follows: TGCAGCGTTGAAACAGGGGCAACTAATGAAAAACTGTTTTTT. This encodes CSVETGATNEKLFF.

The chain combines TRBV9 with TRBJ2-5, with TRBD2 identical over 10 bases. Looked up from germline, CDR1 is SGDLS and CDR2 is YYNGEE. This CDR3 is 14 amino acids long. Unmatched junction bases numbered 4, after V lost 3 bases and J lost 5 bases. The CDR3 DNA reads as TGTGCCAGCAGCGCTAGCGGGAGCGCGGAGACCCAGTACTTC. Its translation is CASSASGSAETQYF.

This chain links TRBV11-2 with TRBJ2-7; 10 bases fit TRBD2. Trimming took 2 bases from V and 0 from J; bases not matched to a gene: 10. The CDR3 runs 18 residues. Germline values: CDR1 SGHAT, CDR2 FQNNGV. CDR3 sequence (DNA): TGTGCCAGCAGCTTAATCCCACGGACTAGCGGAGACTCCTACGAGCAGTACTTC. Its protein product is CASSLIPRTSGDSYEQYF.

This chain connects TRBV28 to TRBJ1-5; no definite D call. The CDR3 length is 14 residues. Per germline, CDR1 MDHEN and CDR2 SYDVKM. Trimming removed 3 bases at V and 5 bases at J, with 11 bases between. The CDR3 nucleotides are TGTGCCAGCAGTTTCTTAGGCGGAGATCAGCCCCAGCATTTT. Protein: CASSFLGGDQPQHF.

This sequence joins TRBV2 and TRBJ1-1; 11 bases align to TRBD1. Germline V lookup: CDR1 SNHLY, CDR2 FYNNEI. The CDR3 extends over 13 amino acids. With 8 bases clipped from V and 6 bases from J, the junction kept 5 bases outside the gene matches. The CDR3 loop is CASGTGGLSEAFF. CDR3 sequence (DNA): TGTGCCAGCGGGACAGGGGGACTCTCTGAAGCTTTCTTT.

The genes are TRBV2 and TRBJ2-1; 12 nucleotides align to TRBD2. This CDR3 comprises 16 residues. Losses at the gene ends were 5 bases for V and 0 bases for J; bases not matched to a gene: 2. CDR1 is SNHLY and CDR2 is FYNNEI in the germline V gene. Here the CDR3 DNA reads TGTGCCAGCAGTCGACTAGCGGGAGACTCCTACAATGAGCAGTTCTTC. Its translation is CASSRLAGDSYNEQFF.

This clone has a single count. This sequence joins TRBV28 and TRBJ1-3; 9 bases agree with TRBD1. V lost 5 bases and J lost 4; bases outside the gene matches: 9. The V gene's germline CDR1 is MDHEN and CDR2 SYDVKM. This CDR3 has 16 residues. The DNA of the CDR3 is TGTGCCAGCAGTGCCACACAGGGGGCTGGCGGAAACACCATATATTTT. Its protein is CASSATQGAGGNTIYF. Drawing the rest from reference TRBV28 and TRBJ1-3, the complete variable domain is DVKVTQSSRYLVKRTGEKVFLECVQDMDHENMFWYRQDPGLGLRLIYFSYDVKMKEKGDIPEGYSVSREKKERFSLILESASTNQTSMYLCASSATQGAGGNTIYFGEGSWLTVV.

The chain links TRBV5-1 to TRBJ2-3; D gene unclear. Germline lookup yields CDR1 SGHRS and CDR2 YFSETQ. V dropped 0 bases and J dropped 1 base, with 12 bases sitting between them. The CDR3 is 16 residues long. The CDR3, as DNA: TGCGCCAGCAGCTTGGCCTCGACTTTTGGCACAGATACGCAGTATTTT. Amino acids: CASSLASTFGTDTQYF.

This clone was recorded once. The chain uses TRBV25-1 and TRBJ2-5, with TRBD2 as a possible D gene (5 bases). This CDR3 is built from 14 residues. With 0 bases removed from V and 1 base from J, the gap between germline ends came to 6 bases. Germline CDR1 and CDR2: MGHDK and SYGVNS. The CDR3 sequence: CASSEYGSQETQYF. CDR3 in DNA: TGTGCCAGCAGTGAATATGGGAGCCAAGAGACCCAGTACTTC. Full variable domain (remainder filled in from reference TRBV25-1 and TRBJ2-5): EADIYQTPRYLVIGTGKKITLECSQTMGHDKMYWYQQDPGMELHLIHYSYGVNSTEKGDLSSESTVSRIRTEHFPLTLESARPSHTSQYLCASSEYGSQETQYFGPGTRLLVL.

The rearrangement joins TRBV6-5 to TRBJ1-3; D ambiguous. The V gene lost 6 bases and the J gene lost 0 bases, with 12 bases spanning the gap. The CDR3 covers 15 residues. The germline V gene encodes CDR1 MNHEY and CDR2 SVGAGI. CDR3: CASSSVPRSGNTIYF. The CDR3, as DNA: TGTGCCAGCAGCTCCGTTCCGCGCTCTGGAAACACCATATATTTT.

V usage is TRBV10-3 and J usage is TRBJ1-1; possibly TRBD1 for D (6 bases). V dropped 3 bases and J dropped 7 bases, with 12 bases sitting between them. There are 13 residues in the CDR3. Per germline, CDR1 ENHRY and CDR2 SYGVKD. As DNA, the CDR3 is TGTGCCATCAGTGAATACGGACAGAGTGAAGCTTTCTTT. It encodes CAISEYGQSEAFF.

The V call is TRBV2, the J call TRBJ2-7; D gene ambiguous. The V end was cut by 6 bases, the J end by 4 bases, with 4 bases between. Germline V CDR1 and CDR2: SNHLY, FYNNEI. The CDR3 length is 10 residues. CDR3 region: CASSVYEQYF. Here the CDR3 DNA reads TGTGCCAGCAGCGTATACGAGCAGTACTTC.

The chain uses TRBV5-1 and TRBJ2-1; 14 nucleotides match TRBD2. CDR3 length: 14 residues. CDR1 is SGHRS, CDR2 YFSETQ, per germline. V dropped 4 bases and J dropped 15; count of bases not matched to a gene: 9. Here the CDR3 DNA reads TGCGCCAGCAGCGATTCGGGACTAGCGGGAGTGACGTTCTTC. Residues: CASSDSGLAGVTFF. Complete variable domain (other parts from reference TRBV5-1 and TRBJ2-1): KAGVTQTPRYLIKTRGQQVTLSCSPISGHRSVSWYQQTPGQGLQFLFEYFSETQRNKGNFPGRFSGRQFSNSRSEMNVSTLELGDSALYLCASSDSGLAGVTFFGPGTRLTVL.

CDR3 coding DNA: TGTGCCAGCAGTTTTATGGCGGGAGTTACCGAGACCCAGTACTTC. It codes for CASSFMAGVTETQYF. V usage is TRBV27 and J usage is TRBJ2-5, with 7 bases lining up with TRBD2. The CDR3 has 15 amino acids. V gave up 3 bases and J gave up 5 bases; unmatched junction bases: 9. CDR1 and CDR2 from the germline V gene are MNHEY and SMNVEV (reference sequence).

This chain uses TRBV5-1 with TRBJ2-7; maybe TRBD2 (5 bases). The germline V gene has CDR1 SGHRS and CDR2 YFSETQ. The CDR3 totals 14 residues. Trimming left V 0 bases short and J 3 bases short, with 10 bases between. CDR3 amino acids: CASSLEGGFYEQYF. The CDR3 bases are TGCGCCAGCAGCTTGGAAGGAGGCTTCTACGAGCAGTACTTC.

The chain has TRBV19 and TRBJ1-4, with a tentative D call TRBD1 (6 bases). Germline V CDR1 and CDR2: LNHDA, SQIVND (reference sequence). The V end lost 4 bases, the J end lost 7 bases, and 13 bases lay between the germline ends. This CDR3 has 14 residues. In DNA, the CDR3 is TGTGCCAGTAGTAACCGGGACAAAGGTGAAAAACTGTTTTTT. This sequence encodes CASSNRDKGEKLFF.

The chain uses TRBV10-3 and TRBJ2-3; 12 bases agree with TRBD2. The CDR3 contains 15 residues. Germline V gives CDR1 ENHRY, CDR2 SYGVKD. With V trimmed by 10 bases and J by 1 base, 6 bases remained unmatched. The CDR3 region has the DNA TGTGCCAACAGCCGGACTAGCGGGGGCACAGATACGCAGTATTTT. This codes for CANSRTSGGTDTQYF.

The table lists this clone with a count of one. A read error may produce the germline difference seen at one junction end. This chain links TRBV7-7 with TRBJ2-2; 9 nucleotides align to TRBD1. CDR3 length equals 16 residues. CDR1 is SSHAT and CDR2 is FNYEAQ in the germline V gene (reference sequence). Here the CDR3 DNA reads TGTGCTAGCAGCCCCCCGGGACAGGGAGGGACCGGGGAGCTGTTTTTT. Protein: CASSPPGQGGTGELFF. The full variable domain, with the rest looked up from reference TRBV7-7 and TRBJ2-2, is GAGVSQSPRYKVTKRGQDVTLRCDPISSHATLYWYQQALGQGPEFLTYFNYEAQPDKSGLPSDRFSAERPEGSISTLTIQRTEQRDSAMYRCASSPPGQGGTGELFFGEGSRLTVL.

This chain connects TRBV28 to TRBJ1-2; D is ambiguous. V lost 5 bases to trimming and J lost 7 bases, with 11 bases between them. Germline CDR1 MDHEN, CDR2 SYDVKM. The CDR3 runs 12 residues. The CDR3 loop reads CASSTPRSGYTF. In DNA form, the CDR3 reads TGTGCCAGCAGTACCCCCCGTAGTGGCTACACCTTC.

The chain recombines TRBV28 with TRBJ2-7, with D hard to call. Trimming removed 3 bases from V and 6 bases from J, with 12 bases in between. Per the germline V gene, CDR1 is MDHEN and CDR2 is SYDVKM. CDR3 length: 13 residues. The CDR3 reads CASSLSHSIEQYF. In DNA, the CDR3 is TGTGCCAGCAGTTTGAGTCACTCCATCGAGCAGTACTTC.

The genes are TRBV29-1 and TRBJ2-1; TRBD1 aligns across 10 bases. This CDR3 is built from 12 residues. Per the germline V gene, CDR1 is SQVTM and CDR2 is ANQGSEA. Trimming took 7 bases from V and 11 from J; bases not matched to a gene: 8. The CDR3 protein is CSAGLGQGQQFF. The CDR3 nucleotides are TGCAGCGCCGGATTGGGACAGGGGCAGCAGTTCTTC.

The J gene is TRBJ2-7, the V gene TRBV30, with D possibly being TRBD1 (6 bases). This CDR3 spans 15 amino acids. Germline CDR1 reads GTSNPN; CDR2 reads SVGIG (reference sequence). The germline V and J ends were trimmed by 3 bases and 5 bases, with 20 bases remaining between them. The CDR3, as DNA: TGTGCCTGGAGCACCGGGGACAAGAGAGTTAACGAGCAGTACTTC. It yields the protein CAWSTGDKRVNEQYF.

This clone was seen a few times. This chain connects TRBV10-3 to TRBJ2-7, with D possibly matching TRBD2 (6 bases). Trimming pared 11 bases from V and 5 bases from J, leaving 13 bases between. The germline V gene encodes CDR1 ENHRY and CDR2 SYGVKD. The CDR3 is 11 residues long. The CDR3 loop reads CAAGWGDEQYF. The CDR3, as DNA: TGTGCCGCGGGGTGGGGGGACGAGCAGTACTTC.

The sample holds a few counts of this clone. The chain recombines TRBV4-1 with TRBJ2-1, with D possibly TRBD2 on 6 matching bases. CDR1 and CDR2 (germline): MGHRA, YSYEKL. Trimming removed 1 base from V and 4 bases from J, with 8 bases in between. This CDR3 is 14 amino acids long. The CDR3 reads CASSQGLAYNEQFF. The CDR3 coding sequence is TGCGCCAGCAGCCAAGGGCTAGCGTACAATGAGCAGTTCTTC.